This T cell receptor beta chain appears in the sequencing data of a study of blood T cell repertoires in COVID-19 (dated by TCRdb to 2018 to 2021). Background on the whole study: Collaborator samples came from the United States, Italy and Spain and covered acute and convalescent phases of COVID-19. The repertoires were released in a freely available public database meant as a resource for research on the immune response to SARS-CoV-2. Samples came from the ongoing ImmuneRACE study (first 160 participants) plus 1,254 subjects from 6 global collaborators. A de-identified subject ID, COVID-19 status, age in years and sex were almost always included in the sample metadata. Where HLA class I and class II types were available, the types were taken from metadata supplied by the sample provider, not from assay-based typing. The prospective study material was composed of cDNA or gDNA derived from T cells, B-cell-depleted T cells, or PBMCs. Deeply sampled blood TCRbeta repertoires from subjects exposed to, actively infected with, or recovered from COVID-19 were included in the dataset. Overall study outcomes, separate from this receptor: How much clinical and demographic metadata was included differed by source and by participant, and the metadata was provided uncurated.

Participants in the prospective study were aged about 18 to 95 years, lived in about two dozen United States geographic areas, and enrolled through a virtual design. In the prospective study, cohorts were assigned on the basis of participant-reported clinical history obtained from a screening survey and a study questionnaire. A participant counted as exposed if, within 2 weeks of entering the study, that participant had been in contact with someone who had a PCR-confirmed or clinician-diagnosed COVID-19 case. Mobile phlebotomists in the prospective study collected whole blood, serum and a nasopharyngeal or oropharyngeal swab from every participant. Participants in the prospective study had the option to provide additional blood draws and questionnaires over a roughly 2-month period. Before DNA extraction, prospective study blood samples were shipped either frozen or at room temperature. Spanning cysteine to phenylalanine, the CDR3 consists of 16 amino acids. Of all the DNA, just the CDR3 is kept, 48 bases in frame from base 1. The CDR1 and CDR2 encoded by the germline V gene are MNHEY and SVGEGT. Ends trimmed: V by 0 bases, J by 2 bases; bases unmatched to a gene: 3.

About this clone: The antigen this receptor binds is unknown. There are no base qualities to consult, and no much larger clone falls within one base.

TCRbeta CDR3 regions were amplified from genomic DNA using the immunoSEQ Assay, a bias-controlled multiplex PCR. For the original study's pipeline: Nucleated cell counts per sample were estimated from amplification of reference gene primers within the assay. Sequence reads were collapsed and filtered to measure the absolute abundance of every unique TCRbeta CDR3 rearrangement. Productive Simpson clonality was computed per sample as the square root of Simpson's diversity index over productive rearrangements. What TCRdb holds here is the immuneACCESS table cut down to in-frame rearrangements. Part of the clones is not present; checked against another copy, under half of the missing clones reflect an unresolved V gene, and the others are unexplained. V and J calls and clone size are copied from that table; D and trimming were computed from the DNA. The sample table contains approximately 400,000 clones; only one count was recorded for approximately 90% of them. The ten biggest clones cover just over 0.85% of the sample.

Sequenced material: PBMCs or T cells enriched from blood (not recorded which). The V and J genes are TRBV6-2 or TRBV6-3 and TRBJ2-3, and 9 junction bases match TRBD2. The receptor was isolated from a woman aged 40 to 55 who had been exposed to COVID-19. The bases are TGTGCCAGCAGTTACTCGCGGGAGGGCCACACAGATACGCAGTATTTT. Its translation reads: CASSYSREGHTDTQYF.